These 8 T cell receptor beta chains share one sample of origin, sequenced in a study of blood T cell repertoires in COVID-19. Here immunoSEQ multiplex PCR was the method, and the copy in TCRdb shows in-frame clones only, minus some. Among approximately 210,000 clones listed, 83% were seen once. Sequencing was carried out using peripheral blood. All receptors come from a woman aged 45-59 years with acute or convalescent COVID-19.

The J gene is TRBJ1-1, the V gene TRBV7-2; 11 bases line up with TRBD1. The CDR3 has 15 residues. The V gene end was trimmed by 6 bases and the J gene end by 4 bases; junction bases not matched to a gene: 7. Germline V gene lookup returns CDR1 SGHTA and CDR2 FQGNSA. The CDR3 region is CASSNPGQGVTEAFF. The CDR3 DNA sequence: TGTGCCAGCAGTAACCCGGGACAGGGGGTCACTGAAGCTTTCTTT.

This sequence joins TRBV28 and TRBJ2-7, with D possibly matching TRBD1 (7 bases). Per germline, CDR1 MDHEN and CDR2 SYDVKM. The V and J ends lost 10 bases and 4 bases respectively, with 20 bases between them. This CDR3 comprises 14 residues. CDR3: CATRTGGVLYEQYF. The CDR3 nucleotides read TGTGCCACCCGGACAGGAGGGGTTTTATACGAGCAGTACTTC.

This rearrangement joins TRBV24-1 to TRBJ2-7; possibly TRBD2 for D (5 bases). From germline, CDR1 is KGHDR and CDR2 SFDVKD. The V end was cut by 2 bases, the J end by 5 bases, with 15 bases between. This CDR3 region has 15 residues. The CDR3 is CATSDSSPVGDEQYF. CDR3 DNA sequence: TGTGCCACCAGTGATTCCTCCCCGGTGGGAGACGAGCAGTACTTC.

This chain joins TRBV24-1 and TRBJ1-1; tentative D call: TRBD1 (5 bases). The CDR3 spans 14 residues. Looked up from germline, CDR1 is KGHDR and CDR2 is SFDVKD. Between the trimmed V and J ends, which lost 5 bases and 0 bases, there was a span of 9 bases. DNA of the CDR3: TGTGCCACCAGTGCTGGGACTATGAACACTGAAGCTTTCTTT. Encoded protein: CATSAGTMNTEAFF.

The chain is built from TRBV21-1 and TRBJ1-6. TRBV21-1 counts as a pseudogene. The CDR3 sequence is 15 residues long. CDR3 in amino acids: CASSPRGSEDSPLHF. In DNA, the CDR3 is TGTGCCAGCAGCCCCCGGGGATCAGAGGATTCACCCCTCCACTTT.

The rearrangement joins TRBV5-4 to TRBJ2-3, with 12 bases that match TRBD2. Germline CDR1 reads SGHNT; CDR2 reads YYREEE (reference sequence). With 0 bases clipped from V and 0 bases from J, the junction kept 5 bases outside the gene matches. The CDR3 has 18 residues. As DNA, the CDR3 is TGTGCCAGCAGCTTGGCCAAAGGACTAGCGGGAAGCACAGATACGCAGTATTTT. As protein: CASSLAKGLAGSTDTQYF.

This chain links TRBV6-5 with TRBJ2-3, with D possibly being TRBD2 (5 bases). V lost 7 bases and J 6 bases, leaving 14 bases between the germline ends. Per germline, CDR1 MNHEY and CDR2 SVGAGI. The CDR3 is 13 amino acids. In DNA form, the CDR3 reads TGTGCCAGCATTCGGACTCAGTCGGATACGCAGTATTTT. Translated: CASIRTQSDTQYF.

The chain is built from TRBV5-1 and TRBJ2-1, with 14 positions matching TRBD2. The CDR3 extends over 16 amino acids. Germline V gives CDR1 SGHRS, CDR2 YFSETQ. The junction had 5 bases not matched to a gene; V was cut back by 4 bases and J by 5 bases. The CDR3 loop is CASSPGLAGGHNEQFF. The CDR3 region has the DNA TGCGCCAGCAGCCCCGGACTAGCGGGGGGCCACAATGAGCAGTTCTTC. The variable domain in full, with the rest retrieved from reference TRBV5-1 and TRBJ2-1, is KAGVTQTPRYLIKTRGQQVTLSCSPISGHRSVSWYQQTPGQGLQFLFEYFSETQRNKGNFPGRFSGRQFSNSRSEMNVSTLELGDSALYLCASSPGLAGGHNEQFFGPGTRLTVL.